The entry that follows covers one T cell receptor (beta chain) sequence. The entry originates in a study of blood T cell repertoires in COVID-19. Study overall: Collection of acute and convalescent COVID-19 samples took place in the United States, Italy and Spain. Sources were T cells, B-cell-depleted T cells, or PBMCs; the material itself was cDNA or gDNA.

In the source study's methods: How many nucleated cells were present was estimated from reference gene primer amplification. The table came from immunoSEQ multiplex PCR; TCRdb's copy has only in-frame clones and leaves some out. The V and J calls and clone size were taken over from that table, and D and trimming were inferred from the DNA. The sample shows hundreds of thousands of clones, about 80% of them seen only once. V dropped 3 bases and J dropped 10 bases, with 13 bases sitting between them. The CDR3 is 13 residues long. Per the germline V gene, CDR1 is LNHDA and CDR2 is SQIVND (reference sequence).

This clonotype originated in a woman aged 45-59 years with acute or convalescent COVID-19. Sample: peripheral blood. The rearrangement joins TRBV19 to TRBJ2-1; tentative D call: TRBD2 (5 bases). The CDR3 loop reads CASSIGLAGEQFF. The CDR3 DNA sequence: TGTGCCAGTAGTATCGGTCTAGCCGGCGAGCAGTTCTTC. The full variable domain, completed using reference TRBV19 and TRBJ2-1, is DGGITQSPKYLFRKEGQNVTLSCEQNLNHDAMYWYRQDPGQGLRLIYYSQIVNDFQKGDIAEGYSVSREKKESFPLTVTSAQKNPTAFYLCASSIGLAGEQFFGPGTRLTVL.